These T cell receptor beta chains were read from a single sample in a study of cytomegalovirus exposure and HLA in healthy donors. The protocol was immunoSEQ multiplex PCR, while the TCRdb copy is restricted to in-frame clones and leaves out a portion. The specimen's table records 90,000 to 130,000 clones. The sample comprised PBMCs. These receptors were obtained from a man in his forties in good health and CMV-seropositive. Both conserved end residues are part of each CDR3. D genes are given only for firm matches. A clone size is listed for some rows: how often the clone was seen (once, few, many), or a class if it is expanded.

>TRBV28|TRBJ1-4|.|.
TGTGCCACCCGAGCGCCTAATGGGGAAAAACTGTTTTTT
CATRAPNGEKLFF
>TRBV28|TRBJ2-7|TRBD1|.
TGTGCCAGCAGTCAGCCGGACAGGGGGAGGCGCGAGCAGTACTTC
CASSQPDRGRREQYF
>TRBV5-6|TRBJ2-3|.|.
TGTGCCAGCAGCCCTCCGGACGGCGGGCTTAGTACGCAGTATTTT
CASSPPDGGLSTQYF
>TRBV7-9|TRBJ2-6|.|.
TGTGCCAGCAGCTTACAGGGAACTGTTGGGGCCAACGTCCTGACTTTC
CASSLQGTVGANVLTF
>TRBV30|TRBJ1-3|.|.
TGTGCCTGGAGTGTCAACCAGGGTAGAGGAAACACCATATATTTT
CAWSVNQGRGNTIYF
>TRBV27|TRBJ2-7|TRBD2|.
TGTGCCAGCAGTTTGGAGTGGACTAGCGGGAGAACCTACGAGCAGTACTTC
CASSLEWTSGRTYEQYF
>TRBV4-3|TRBJ1-1|.|.
TGCGCCAGCAGCCAAGATACAGGGTCCGACACTGAAGCTTTCTTT
CASSQDTGSDTEAFF
>TRBV5-1|TRBJ1-1|.|.
TGCGCCAGCAGCTTGGCCAAAATGAACACTGAAGCTTTCTTT
CASSLAKMNTEAFF
>TRBV7-7|TRBJ2-5|TRBD1|.
TGTGCTAGCAGCCTGCCGGGACAGGGCCAGGAGACCCAGTACTTC
CASSLPGQGQETQYF
>TRBV19|TRBJ2-2|TRBD1|.
TGTGCCAGTACCGTGACAGGGGTGTCCACCGGGGAGCTGTTTTTT
CASTVTGVSTGELFF
>TRBV1|TRBJ2-7|.|.
TGCACCAGCAGTCGAGATACAGACCCCGGGACTAGGATGCGCGAGCAGTACTTC
CTSSRDTDPGTRMREQYF
>TRBV28|TRBJ2-2|.|.
TGTGCCAGCAGTTTGGAGCGCGAGGCCGGGGAGCTGTTTTTT
CASSLEREAGELFF
>TRBV6-1|TRBJ2-7|TRBD1|.
TGTGCCAGCAGTGTTCCGGGACAGGGTTCCTACGAGCAGTACTTC
CASSVPGQGSYEQYF
>TRBV10-1|TRBJ2-7|TRBD2|.
TGCGCCAGCAGCCCTAGCGGGAGGGCCTACGAGCAGTACTTC
CASSPSGRAYEQYF
>TRBV28|TRBJ1-5|.|.
TGTGCCAGCAGCACCTTCGGGGAGAGAAGCAATCAGCCCCAGCATTTT
CASSTFGERSNQPQHF
>TRBV18|TRBJ2-7|.|.
TGTGCCAGCTCACAAAGAGGCTACGAGCAGTACTTC
CASSQRGYEQYF
>TRBV28|TRBJ2-3|TRBD2|.
TGTGCCAGCAGTTTGGAGGGACTAGCGGGAGAGGGCCCAGATACGCAGTATTTT
CASSLEGLAGEGPDTQYF
>TRBV28|TRBJ1-2|.|.
TGTGCCAGCAGTTACAGGGTTGGCTACACCTTC
CASSYRVGYTF
>TRBV19|TRBJ1-5|.|.
TGTGCCAGTATGGGCCGGGAAACATATAGCAATCAGCCCCAGCATTTT
CASMGRETYSNQPQHF
>TRBV27|TRBJ2-2|TRBD2|.
TGTGCCAGCAGTTTAGCGGGAGGGCGATCCGGGGAGCTGTTTTTT
CASSLAGGRSGELFF
>TRBV2|TRBJ2-7|.|medium-sized
TGTGCCATCGCTGTGCCCAGTTCCTACGAGCAGTACTTC
CAIAVPSSYEQYF
>TRBV5-1|TRBJ2-3|TRBD2|.
TGCGCCAGCAGCTTGATGCTAGCGGGGTCAGATACGCAGTATTTT
CASSLMLAGSDTQYF
>TRBV15|TRBJ1-5|.|.
TGTGCCACCAGCAGAGGGCAGGGTGACAATCAGCCCCAGCATTTT
CATSRGQGDNQPQHF
>TRBV28|TRBJ2-7|TRBD1|.
TGTGCCAGCAGTTCCTCGAAGGACAGGGTGAACTACGAGCAGTACTTC
CASSSSKDRVNYEQYF
>TRBV7-2|TRBJ2-7|TRBD2|.
TGTGCCAGCAGCTTACTGGGACTAGCGGGAGGGAAGCAGTACTTC
CASSLLGLAGGKQYF
>TRBV21-1|TRBJ1-3|.|.
TGTGCCAGCAGCAAAGAGAGGGGGACAGGTGGAAACACCATATATTTT
CASSKERGTGGNTIYF
>TRBV19|TRBJ2-7|.|.
TGTGCCAGTAGTTCAACAGGGTCGCTCGAGCAGTACTTC
CASSSTGSLEQYF
>TRBV10-1|TRBJ2-7|TRBD2|.
TGCGCCACCGGCTCGTACGCGGGAGGCGAGCAGTACTTC
CATGSYAGGEQYF
>TRBV9|TRBJ2-1|TRBD2|.
TGTGCCAGCAGCCTGGGGACTAGCGGGAGTAGGAATGAGCAGTTCTTC
CASSLGTSGSRNEQFF
>TRBV7-3|TRBJ2-1|TRBD1|.
TGTGCCAGCAGCGAACAGGGGATGCTAAGGGAGCAGTTCTTC
CASSEQGMLREQFF
>TRBV19|TRBJ1-5|TRBD1|.
TGTGCCAGTAGCGAGGGGGCTCTTCAGCCCCAGCATTTT
CASSEGALQPQHF
>TRBV5-1|TRBJ2-5|TRBD2|.
TGCGCCAGCAGCTGGACTAGCGGGAGGGGAGGAGAGACCCAGTACTTC
CASSWTSGRGGETQYF
>TRBV28|TRBJ2-7|TRBD2|.
TGTGCCAGCAGTTTAAAGGTTGGGGAGACTAGCGGGAGGGCGTACGAGCAGTACTTC
CASSLKVGETSGRAYEQYF
>TRBV7-2|TRBJ2-2|TRBD2|.
TGTGCCAGCAGCTTAGCGGGGGAAGGTAGCGGGAGAACTCTGAGGACCGGGGAGCTGTTTTTT
CASSLAGEGSGRTLRTGELFF
>TRBV7-9|TRBJ2-7|.|.
TGTGCCAGCAGCTTAGCTAGCAGCTACGAGCAGTACTTC
CASSLASSYEQYF
>TRBV9|TRBJ2-4|TRBD1|.
TGTGCCAGCAGCGTAGAAGGGACAGGGAAAAACATTCAGTACTTC
CASSVEGTGKNIQYF
>TRBV5-1|TRBJ2-7|TRBD2|.
TGCGCCAGCAGCTCGAGCCTCCTCGGTAGCGGGAAAAACGAGCAGTACTTC
CASSSSLLGSGKNEQYF
>TRBV6-5|TRBJ1-2|.|.
TGTGCCAGCAGTTACTCTACTAACTATGGCTACACCTTC
CASSYSTNYGYTF
>TRBV18|TRBJ2-7|.|.
TGTGCCAGCTCATTGATCCAGGGCTCCTACGAGCAGTACTTC
CASSLIQGSYEQYF
>TRBV11-3|TRBJ2-1|.|.
TGTGCCAGCAGCTTCGGGGGAGGACCCTACAATGAGCAGTTCTTC
CASSFGGGPYNEQFF
>TRBV7-8|TRBJ1-1|TRBD1|.
TGTGCCAGCAGCTATTCCGGGACAGCTGAAGCTTTCTTT
CASSYSGTAEAFF
>TRBV7-3|TRBJ2-2|.|.
TGTGCCAGCAGCCCCTCCCCCTTAGCGAACACCGGGGAGCTGTTTTTT
CASSPSPLANTGELFF
>TRBV6-6|TRBJ2-3|TRBD2|.
TGTGCCAGCAGTGCTTTGGCAGGGACTACCACAGATACGCAGTATTTT
CASSALAGTTTDTQYF
>TRBV29-1|TRBJ2-1|.|.
TGCAGCGCCCGCGAACGTAATGAGCAGTTCTTC
CSARERNEQFF
>TRBV10-3|TRBJ2-5|.|.
TGTGCCATCAGTGATGGGGCCCCCGCCCCGAACTTC
CAISDGAPAPNF